This TCR beta chain was found in a study of T cell responses to AZD1222 COVID-19 vaccine. Study-level results: Reportedly, nearly half of unique spike TCRs recognized epitopes outside B.1.351/B.1.1.7 mutations. The sample set comprised mostly white British donors with more females, and clonal diversity was possibly underestimated. Dominant CD4 TCR responses targeted spike regions 160-218 and 743-854. In all cases, repertoires were sampled only after the peak T cell response.

Some clones are missing from TCRdb's copy, which holds only in-frame ones; the method was immunoSEQ multiplex PCR. The sample has some 150,000 clones, roughly 88% seen once. Notes on this clone: Its antigen is undetermined.

The CDR3 spans 16 residues. Germline V lookup: CDR1 SGHRS, CDR2 YFSETQ. Unmatched junction bases numbered 7, after V lost 4 bases and J lost 0 bases. Here the sequenced sample was peripheral blood, taken on day 0 of MenACWY control vaccination. V is TRBV5-1 and J is TRBJ1-3; 7 nucleotides match TRBD1. The TCR was taken from an adult in good health. CDR3 coding DNA: TGCGCCAGCAGCAGGACAGGTTTAGACTCTGGAAACACCATATATTTT. Its protein product is CASSRTGLDSGNTIYF. The full variable domain, rest sourced from reference TRBV5-1 and TRBJ1-3, is KAGVTQTPRYLIKTRGQQVTLSCSPISGHRSVSWYQQTPGQGLQFLFEYFSETQRNKGNFPGRFSGRQFSNSRSEMNVSTLELGDSALYLCASSRTGLDSGNTIYFGEGSWLTVV.